This TCR beta chain was identified during a study of T-cell reconstitution after alpha-beta-depleted transplantation in children. V was shortened by 6 bases and J by 5 bases, with 19 bases between the two germline ends. Germline CDR1 is MDHEN and CDR2 is SYDVKM. The CDR3 has 15 residues. Findings and limits, study-wide: Once a year had passed after transplant, T-cell counts and diversity came mostly from newly produced T cells. Certain patients had high TCRbeta diversity at day 60, and it came from recipient T cells and thymic progenitors that survived. Roughly two months post-transplant, alpha-beta T cells reportedly originated from several hundred graft clones that had expanded.

This clonotype was seen at least ten times. Its antigen is still unknown. Using unique molecular identifiers, the investigators prepared the TCRbeta library. TCRdb independently ran MiXCR on the PCR reads; one entry per CDR3 protein. The profile shows about 300,000 distinct CDR3 sequences, around a tenth of them singletons. The sequence was collected from a boy under three years old with acute myeloid leukemia, due to receive a stem cell transplant. The chain links TRBV28 to TRBJ1-1; a possible D gene is TRBD1 (6 bases). The specimen was PBMCs, collected before TCRalphabeta/CD19-depleted stem cell transplant. The CDR3 bases are TGTGCCAGCAGCCCCGATTACAGGGTTGGAACTGAAGCTTTCTTT. Its translation is CASSPDYRVGTEAFF.